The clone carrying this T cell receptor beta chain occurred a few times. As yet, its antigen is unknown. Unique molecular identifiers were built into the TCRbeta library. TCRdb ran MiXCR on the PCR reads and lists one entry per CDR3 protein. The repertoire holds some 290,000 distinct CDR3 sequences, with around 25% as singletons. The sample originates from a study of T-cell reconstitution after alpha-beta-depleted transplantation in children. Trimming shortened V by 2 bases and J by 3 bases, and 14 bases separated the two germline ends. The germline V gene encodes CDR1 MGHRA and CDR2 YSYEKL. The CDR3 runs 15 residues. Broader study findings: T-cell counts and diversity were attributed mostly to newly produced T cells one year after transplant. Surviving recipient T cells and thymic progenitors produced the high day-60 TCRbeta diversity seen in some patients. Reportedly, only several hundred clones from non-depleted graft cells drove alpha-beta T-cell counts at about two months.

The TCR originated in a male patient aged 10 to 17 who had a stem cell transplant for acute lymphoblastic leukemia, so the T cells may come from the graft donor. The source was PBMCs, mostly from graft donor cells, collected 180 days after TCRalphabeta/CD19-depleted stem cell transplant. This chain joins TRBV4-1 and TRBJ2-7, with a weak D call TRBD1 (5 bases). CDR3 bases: TGCGCCAGCAGCCAACACGAGACAGTTTACTACGAGCAGTACTTC. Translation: CASSQHETVYYEQYF.